This entry lists 18 T cell receptor beta chains sequenced from one sample in a study of blood T cell repertoires in COVID-19. Repertoires were generated with immunoSEQ multiplex PCR, while TCRdb's copy carries only in-frame clones and drops some. The sample lists approximately 85,000 clones, 81% occurring once. The sequenced sample was peripheral blood. The receptors were gathered from a human donor in a cohort sampled during active COVID-19.

The chain uses TRBV4-1 and TRBJ2-1; 11 bases agree with TRBD2. The germline gives CDR1 MGHRA, CDR2 YSYEKL. CDR3 length equals 19 residues. With 1 base clipped from V and 4 bases from J, the junction kept 12 bases outside the gene matches. CDR3 nucleotides: TGCGCCAGCAGCCAAGGGCTAGCGGGGGGCAACCTGCGTTACAATGAGCAGTTCTTC. It specifies CASSQGLAGGNLRYNEQFF.

The chain carries TRBV28 and TRBJ2-7, with D possibly matching TRBD2 (5 bases). Germline CDR1 reads MDHEN; CDR2 reads SYDVKM. The V end was cut by 2 bases, the J end by 0 bases, with 8 bases between. CDR3 size: 14 residues. Here the CDR3 reads CASSLQRFSYEQYF. CDR3 nucleotide sequence: TGTGCCAGCAGTTTACAGCGGTTCTCCTACGAGCAGTACTTC.

V and J are TRBV7-2 and TRBJ1-4; 8 nucleotides agree with TRBD1. Unmatched junction bases numbered 10, after V lost 5 bases and J lost 8 bases. Germline values: CDR1 SGHTA, CDR2 FQGNSA. This CDR3 contains 15 residues. CDR3 in amino acids: CASSQRTGSTEKLFF. The DNA for the CDR3 is TGTGCCAGCAGCCAACGGACAGGGTCAACCGAAAAACTGTTTTTT.

The genes are TRBV2 and TRBJ2-1, with 12 bases identical to TRBD1. The CDR3 spans 17 residues. V trimming: 6 bases; J trimming: 5 bases; junction bases outside the gene matches: 11. Germline CDR1 is SNHLY and CDR2 is FYNNEI. The CDR3 reads CASRGGRGQGAHNEQFF. Written as DNA, the CDR3 is TGTGCCAGCAGAGGGGGTAGGGGACAGGGGGCCCACAATGAGCAGTTCTTC.

The chain employs TRBV18 and TRBJ2-5, with 11 positions matching TRBD1. After removal of 3 bases from V and 2 bases from J, the junction contained 2 bases not matched to a gene. This CDR3 has 15 residues. Germline V gene data show CDR1 as KGHSH and CDR2 as LQKENI. CDR3 residues: CASSPGQGVQETQYF. DNA for the CDR3: TGTGCCAGCTCACCGGGACAGGGGGTACAAGAGACCCAGTACTTC.

The chain uses TRBV20-1 and TRBJ2-7, with 7 nucleotides matching TRBD2. CDR3 length equals 14 residues. Looked up from germline, CDR1 is DFQATT and CDR2 is SNEGSKA (reference sequence). V trimming: 3 bases; J trimming: 4 bases; junction bases outside the gene matches: 9. The CDR3 DNA follows: TGCAGTGCTAGTTCCGTGACTAGCCGATACGAGCAGTACTTC. Translation: CSASSVTSRYEQYF.

This chain uses TRBV7-8 with TRBJ1-1; D not certain. Germline assignment: CDR1 SGHVS and CDR2 FQNEAQ. Trimming stripped 2 bases from V and 1 base from J, with 11 bases between. This CDR3 is built from 15 residues. The DNA of the CDR3 is TGTGCCAGCAGCTTAAGCGGACGGACGAACACTGAAGCTTTCTTT. Translated, it gives CASSLSGRTNTEAFF.

The J gene is TRBJ2-5, the V gene TRBV5-1; D uncertain. This CDR3 has 15 amino acids. Trimming cost V 4 bases and J 0 bases, with 13 bases left between them. Germline V lookup: CDR1 SGHRS, CDR2 YFSETQ. The CDR3 DNA sequence: TGCGCCAGCAGCCACCAGACTCCAGACCAAGAGACCCAGTACTTC. It specifies CASSHQTPDQETQYF.

The gene calls are TRBV7-3 and TRBJ2-7, with 8 bases aligning to TRBD1. Trimming at V came to 5 bases and at J to 2 bases, leaving 8 bases not matched to a gene. This CDR3 is built from 15 residues. CDR1 is SGHTA and CDR2 is FQGTGA in the germline V gene. This CDR3 reads CASSVGQGRAYEQYF. CDR3 DNA sequence: TGTGCCAGCAGCGTCGGACAGGGTCGGGCCTACGAGCAGTACTTC.

This chain joins TRBV6-2 or TRBV6-3 and TRBJ1-5; TRBD1 agrees at 7 bases. CDR1 is MNHEY and CDR2 is SVGEGT in the germline V gene. The CDR3 extends over 14 amino acids. Unmatched junction bases numbered 6, after V lost 6 bases and J lost 4 bases. CDR3 DNA: TGTGCCAGCAGCCAAAGCAGGGGGAATCAGCCCCAGCATTTT. The encoded protein is CASSQSRGNQPQHF.

The V and J genes are TRBV18 and TRBJ2-5; unclear D gene. This CDR3 has 13 amino acids. V was cut by 5 bases and J by 2 bases, with 9 bases left in between. The germline V gene has CDR1 KGHSH and CDR2 LQKENI. CDR3 in DNA: TGTGCCAGCTCAGAGGCTATTCAAGAGACCCAGTACTTC. Protein sequence: CASSEAIQETQYF. Using reference TRBV18 and TRBJ2-5 for the parts outside the CDR3, the full variable domain is NAGVMQNPRHLVRRRGQEARLRCSPMKGHSHVYWYRQLPEEGLKFMVYLQKENIIDESGMPKERFSAEFPKEGPSILRIQQVVRGDSAAYFCASSEAIQETQYFGPGTRLLVL.

The rearrangement links TRBV7-2 to TRBJ2-7, with D possibly matching TRBD1 (6 bases). The CDR3 runs 15 residues. The germline V gene has CDR1 SGHTA and CDR2 FQGNSA. Trimming removed 3 bases at V and 5 bases at J, with 17 bases between. The CDR3 DNA is TGTGCCAGCAGCTTCGGTGACAGGTTGGGAAACGAGCAGTACTTC. Translation: CASSFGDRLGNEQYF.

The chain has TRBV9 and TRBJ2-3, with 9 bases aligning to TRBD1. Trimming took 0 bases from V and 7 from J; bases not matched to a gene: 3. The CDR3 contains 14 residues. Germline CDR1 is SGDLS and CDR2 is YYNGEE. The CDR3 bases are TGTGCCAGCAGCGTAGGGACAGGGGTATATACGCAGTATTTT. Translating gives CASSVGTGVYTQYF.

The gene calls are TRBV3-1 (or the pseudogene TRBV3-2) and TRBJ1-3; D is possibly TRBD1 (6 bases). In germline, CDR1 is LGHDT, CDR2 YNNKEL (reference sequence). CDR3 length equals 16 residues. Between the trimmed V and J ends, which lost 4 bases and 0 bases, there was a span of 13 bases. CDR3 nucleotide sequence: TGTGCCAGCAGCCGTAAGGGGGTCTACTCTGGAAACACCATATATTTT. Translated, it gives CASSRKGVYSGNTIYF.

The gene calls are TRBV7-8 and TRBJ2-5; a weak D match, TRBD2 (6 bases). Germline V gene data show CDR1 as SGHVS and CDR2 as FQNEAQ. Between the trimmed V and J ends, which lost 0 bases and 1 base, there was a span of 9 bases. This CDR3 region has 15 residues. Here the CDR3 DNA reads TGTGCCAGCAGCTTAGCAGGCGGGGTCCAAGAGACCCAGTACTTC. Its protein is CASSLAGGVQETQYF.

The DNA of the CDR3 is TGTGCCAGCAGCCATGTCGGGAGGAGCTACGAGCAGTACTTC. Residues: CASSHVGRSYEQYF. The chain is built from TRBV14 and TRBJ2-7; 7 nucleotides align to TRBD2. The CDR3 contains 14 residues. From germline, CDR1 is SGHDN and CDR2 FVKESK. Trimming removed 3 bases from V and 3 bases from J; junction bases left unmatched: 5.

This chain uses TRBV18 with TRBJ2-3; 9 bases are a match to TRBD1. V dropped 1 base and J dropped 2; count of bases not matched to a gene: 10. The CDR3 sequence is 18 residues long. CDR1 KGHSH and CDR2 LQKENI come from the germline V gene. CDR3 protein: CASSPRIIGQGLTDTQYF. DNA for the CDR3: TGTGCCAGCTCACCACGCATCATCGGACAGGGGCTCACAGATACGCAGTATTTT.

This rearrangement joins TRBV4-1 to TRBJ1-5; weak D call: TRBD1 (5 bases). The germline gives CDR1 MGHRA, CDR2 YSYEKL. This CDR3 region has 13 residues. V lost 4 bases and J 5 bases, leaving 9 bases between the germline ends. DNA for the CDR3: TGCGCCAGCAGCCCAGGGTTAGATCAGCCCCAGCATTTT. The encoded protein is CASSPGLDQPQHF.